This T cell receptor beta chain is from a study of blood T cell repertoires in COVID-19. In the study overall: Acute and convalescent COVID-19 specimens originated in the United States, Italy and Spain.

Repertoires were generated with immunoSEQ multiplex PCR, while TCRdb's copy carries only in-frame clones and drops some. The sample yields 400,000 or so clones, roughly nine tenths seen once. The CDR3 runs 17 residues. Germline values: CDR1 LGHDT, CDR2 YNNKEL (reference sequence). V lost 6 bases and J 3 bases, leaving 20 bases between the germline ends. Cohort 3 recovered donors had two negative PCRs, clearance, or symptom resolution. Sequencing input: PBMCs or T cells enriched from blood (not recorded which). This sequence joins TRBV3-1 (or the pseudogene TRBV3-2) and TRBJ2-2; a possible D gene is TRBD1 (6 bases). The origin of this receptor is a man aged 25 to 40 who had recovered from COVID-19. CDR3 in DNA: TGTGCCAGCAGGAATTTGGGACAACAACCGCACACCGGGGAGCTGTTTTTT. Amino acid sequence: CASRNLGQQPHTGELFF.